Following are 17 T cell receptor beta chains from one sample sequenced in a study of blood T cell repertoires in COVID-19. Assay: immunoSEQ multiplex PCR; the TCRdb copy retains only in-frame clones and omits some. The sample shows about 82,000 clones, around 82% of them seen only once. The sample taken for sequencing was peripheral blood. Receptors were obtained from a man aged 60-69 years with COVID-19, enrolled during active disease.

The chain is built from TRBV9 and TRBJ2-1; D is uncertain. Germline V lookup: CDR1 SGDLS, CDR2 YYNGEE. CDR3 size: 15 residues. The V gene lost 0 bases and the J gene lost 10 bases, with 17 bases spanning the gap. CDR3 DNA: TGTGCCAGCAGCGTAGATCCCGTACCCTTCGAGGAGCAGTTCTTC. This translates into CASSVDPVPFEEQFF.

The genes are TRBV11-2 and TRBJ2-2; D might be TRBD2 (7 bases). Germline V CDR1 and CDR2: SGHAT, FQNNGV. The CDR3 length is 17 residues. Trimming shortened V by 1 base and J by 5 bases, and 17 bases separated the two germline ends. CDR3 in DNA: TGTGCCAGCAGCTTAGGTGTCGGCAGGGGAGGGACCGGGGAGCTGTTTTTT. Translation: CASSLGVGRGGTGELFF.

This clone turned up a few times. The chain employs TRBV7-9 and TRBJ2-3, with 7 bases identical to TRBD2. The V and J ends lost 0 bases and 2 bases, in that order; junction bases with no gene match: 2. The length of the CDR3 is 15 residues. Germline lookup yields CDR1 SEHNR and CDR2 FQNEAQ (reference sequence). In DNA, the CDR3 is TGTGCCAGCAGCTTAGCCCTAGCGGACACAGATACGCAGTATTTT. Its protein is CASSLALADTDTQYF. Variable domain in full (rest from reference TRBV7-9 and TRBJ2-3): DTGVSQNPRHKITKRGQNVTFRCDPISEHNRLYWYRQTLGQGPEFLTYFQNEAQLEKSRLLSDRFSAERPKGSFSTLEIQRTEQGDSAMYLCASSLALADTDTQYFGPGTRLTVL.

This chain links TRBV18 with TRBJ1-4; 8 bases agree with TRBD1. The V gene end was trimmed by 3 bases and the J gene end by 0 bases; junction bases not matched to a gene: 6. This CDR3 is built from 17 residues. Germline V CDR1 and CDR2: KGHSH, LQKENI. The CDR3 spells CASSPTGVGSTNEKLFF. The CDR3 coding sequence is TGTGCCAGCTCACCGACAGGGGTCGGATCAACTAATGAAAAACTGTTTTTT.

This chain links TRBV18 with TRBJ1-4; D gene uncertain. The germline gives CDR1 KGHSH, CDR2 LQKENI. The CDR3 runs 15 residues. V was pared by 1 base and J by 0 bases, with 6 bases between. In DNA, the CDR3 is TGTGCCAGCTCACCACGTGAGGCAACTAATGAAAAACTGTTTTTT. It specifies CASSPREATNEKLFF.

The genes are TRBV7-9 and TRBJ2-2, with a weak D call TRBD1 (6 bases). This CDR3 has 15 residues. CDR1 and CDR2 (germline): SEHNR, FQNEAQ (reference sequence). V was shortened by 5 bases and J by 2 bases, with 12 bases between the two germline ends. CDR3 nucleotides: TGTGCCAGCAGCCTTCGGACAGCTAACACCGGGGAGCTGTTTTTT. The encoded protein is CASSLRTANTGELFF.

This chain connects TRBV5-6 to TRBJ1-1, with no clear D. The ends were cut back, 0 bases at V and 1 base at J, with 10 bases in the middle. The CDR3 extends over 15 amino acids. Germline V gene sequence: CDR1 SGHDT, CDR2 YYEEEE. The CDR3 region has the DNA TGTGCCAGCAGCTTGGATCCAGTCGCGAACACTGAAGCTTTCTTT. It specifies CASSLDPVANTEAFF. The entire variable domain, with the rest obtained from reference TRBV5-6 and TRBJ1-1, is as follows: DAGVTQSPTHLIKTRGQQVTLRCSPKSGHDTVSWYQQALGQGPQFIFQYYEEEERQRGNFPDRFSGHQFPNYSSELNVNALLLGDSALYLCASSLDPVANTEAFFGQGTRLTVV.

The chain joins TRBV5-4 to TRBJ1-2; 7 bases map to TRBD1. Unmatched junction bases numbered 4, after V lost 0 bases and J lost 8 bases. The germline V gene has CDR1 SGHNT and CDR2 YYREEE (reference sequence). This CDR3 contains 13 residues. The CDR3 reads CASSLEGARGYTF. Here the CDR3 DNA reads TGTGCCAGCAGCTTGGAGGGGGCGCGGGGCTACACCTTC.

This rearrangement joins TRBV3-1 (or the pseudogene TRBV3-2) to TRBJ1-3; D ambiguous. In germline, CDR1 is LGHDT, CDR2 YNNKEL (reference sequence). The CDR3 contains 16 residues. The ends were cut back, 0 bases at V and 2 bases at J, with 11 bases in the middle. The CDR3 coding sequence is TGTGCCAGCAGCCAAGATCTTGGTAACACTGGAAACACCATATATTTT. This translates into CASSQDLGNTGNTIYF.

This clone was observed a handful of times. J is TRBJ2-1 and V is TRBV2; D perhaps matches TRBD1 (6 bases). The CDR3 sequence is 14 residues long. Germline loops: CDR1 SNHLY, CDR2 FYNNEI. Trimming cost V 4 bases and J 8 bases, with 15 bases left between them. This CDR3 is CASSVQGGHDEQFF. The CDR3 DNA reads TGTGCCAGCAGTGTCCAAGGGGGACACGATGAGCAGTTCTTC.

The chain joins TRBV18 to TRBJ1-1; perhaps TRBD1 as D (5 bases). CDR3 length: 14 residues. V shed 3 bases and J shed 4 bases, with 12 bases lying between them. Germline CDR1 reads KGHSH; CDR2 reads LQKENI. CDR3 in DNA: TGTGCCAGCTCACCGGGGGGTAGCGTCACTGAAGCTTTCTTT. Protein sequence: CASSPGGSVTEAFF.

The chain links TRBV6-5 to TRBJ2-5, with 10 nucleotides matching TRBD1. With V trimmed by 4 bases and J by 3 bases, 5 bases remained unmatched. Germline V gives CDR1 MNHEY, CDR2 SVGAGI. CDR3 length equals 15 residues. The DNA of the CDR3 is TGTGCCAGCAGTTCGTTGGACAGGGGGAAAGAGACCCAGTACTTC. It codes for CASSSLDRGKETQYF.

The chain is built from TRBV18 and TRBJ2-3, with TRBD1 identical over 9 bases. The CDR3 has 15 amino acids. With 3 bases clipped from V and 1 base from J, the junction kept 2 bases outside the gene matches. Germline V gene sequence: CDR1 KGHSH, CDR2 LQKENI. CDR3 loop: CASSPRDRGTDTQYF. The CDR3 DNA reads as TGTGCCAGCTCACCCCGGGACAGGGGCACAGATACGCAGTATTTT.

This rearrangement joins TRBV19 to TRBJ2-1; TRBD2 agrees at 9 bases. The germline V gene has CDR1 LNHDA and CDR2 SQIVND (reference sequence). The trim removed 6 bases at V and 3 bases at J, leaving 3 bases unmatched. This CDR3 comprises 14 residues. This CDR3 is CASRTSGLYNEQFF. The CDR3 nucleotides read TGTGCCAGTAGGACTAGCGGCCTCTACAATGAGCAGTTCTTC.

This chain uses TRBV9 with TRBJ2-1; 8 bases map to TRBD2. There are 15 residues in the CDR3. V dropped 2 bases and J dropped 8; count of bases not matched to a gene: 9. Per the germline V gene, CDR1 is SGDLS and CDR2 is YYNGEE. In DNA form, the CDR3 reads TGTGCCAGCAGCGTTCTAGGACTAGCCTCCGATGAGCAGTTCTTC. Protein: CASSVLGLASDEQFF. Supplemented by reference TRBV9 and TRBJ2-1, the full variable domain reads DSGVTQTPKHLITATGQRVTLRCSPRSGDLSVYWYQQSLDQGLQFLIQYYNGEERAKGNILERFSAQQFPDLHSELNLSSLELGDSALYFCASSVLGLASDEQFFGPGTRLTVL.

The chain is built from TRBV5-1 and TRBJ2-3; D unclear. The CDR3 totals 12 residues. V was pared by 0 bases and J by 5 bases, with 4 bases between. Germline values: CDR1 SGHRS, CDR2 YFSETQ. CDR3 nucleotides: TGCGCCAGCAGCTTGGATCGAGATACGCAGTATTTT. It specifies CASSLDRDTQYF.

The chain is built from TRBV15 and TRBJ1-2; D is possibly TRBD1 (5 bases). Germline CDR1 is LNHNV and CDR2 is YYDKDF (reference sequence). The ends were cut back, 0 bases at V and 5 bases at J, with 16 bases in the middle. The CDR3 length is 16 residues. The CDR3 DNA is TGTGCCACCAGCAGAGAAAAAGGACACGATTGGTATGGCTACACCTTC. Translated: CATSREKGHDWYGYTF.